The 7 T cell receptor beta chains reported below all come from one sample, sequenced in a study of blood T cells in healthy people across ages. Primers used in a second PCR of about 6 to 11 cycles were a sample-barcoded 5' primer and a J-beta primer mix. TCRdb itself ran the 5' RACE reads through MiXCR, one entry per CDR3 protein. The table has 1.5 million to 2 million distinct CDR3 sequences, about 49% seen once. What was sequenced was blood. All receptors derive from a woman aged 40 to 50 in good health.

This clonotype has more than one count but fewer than ten. This chain connects TRBV4-3 to TRBJ2-6; no reliable D call. Germline assignment: CDR1 LGHNA and CDR2 YSLEER. The germline V and J ends were trimmed by 0 bases and 0 bases, with 9 bases remaining between them. This CDR3 is 17 amino acids long. The CDR3: CASSQERFSSGANVLTF. In nucleotides, the CDR3 is TGCGCCAGCAGCCAAGAACGGTTCAGCTCTGGGGCCAACGTCCTGACTTTC.

This chain connects TRBV15 to TRBJ1-4; no reliable D call. Germline V gene data show CDR1 as LNHNV and CDR2 as YYDKDF (reference sequence). V gave up 0 bases and J gave up 11 bases, with 13 bases separating them. This CDR3 spans 14 amino acids. Here the CDR3 DNA reads TGTGCCACCAGCAGAGAAATAGGGATTCAGAAACTGTTTTTT. Translation gives CATSREIGIQKLFF.

This clonotype showed up just a few times. The chain links TRBV11-2 to TRBJ2-1; tentative D call: TRBD1 (5 bases). V lost 2 bases, J lost 8 bases, and 10 bases lay in between. This CDR3 has 13 residues. Germline CDR1 reads SGHAT; CDR2 reads FQNNGV. In nucleotides, the CDR3 is TGTGCCAGCAGCTTAAAGGGGCCGGATGAGCAGTTCTTC. Protein sequence: CASSLKGPDEQFF.

The chain employs TRBV3-1 and TRBJ2-7, with 7 bases identical to TRBD1. Trimming removed 4 bases from V and 3 bases from J; junction bases left unmatched: 6. Germline assignment: CDR1 LGHDT and CDR2 YNNKEL (reference sequence). The CDR3 totals 14 residues. For the CDR3, the DNA is TGTGCCAGCAGCCTTTCGGACAGGAGCTACGAGCAGTACTTC. Translating it yields CASSLSDRSYEQYF.

The chain employs TRBV12-3 or TRBV12-4 and TRBJ2-2; 10 nucleotides agree with TRBD1. There are 17 residues in the CDR3. V shed 2 bases, J shed 6 bases, and the junction held 9 bases outside the gene matches. CDR3 protein: CASSLRLGTGAAGELFF. CDR3 bases: TGTGCCAGCAGTTTACGGCTCGGGACAGGGGCGGCCGGGGAGCTGTTTTTT.

DNA for the CDR3: TGCAGTGCCCCACGGGGTACCGATGAAAAACTGTTTTTT. It specifies CSAPRGTDEKLFF. The chain joins TRBV20-1 to TRBJ1-4; unclear D gene. Trimming shortened V by 6 bases and J by 6 bases, and 14 bases separated the two germline ends. Germline V CDR1 and CDR2: DFQATT, SNEGSKA (reference sequence). This CDR3 region has 13 residues.

The DNA of the CDR3 is TGTGCCAGCCGGGGGGCAGCAACTTTGTCCCTCCACTTT. Its protein product is CASRGAATLSLHF. The V gene is TRBV6-5, the J gene TRBJ1-6, with TRBD1 as a possible D gene (6 bases). The CDR3 totals 13 residues. Trimming removed 8 bases at V and 14 bases at J, with 19 bases between. The germline CDR1 and CDR2 sequences are MNHEY and SVGAGI.